This TCR beta chain is drawn from a study of blood T cell repertoires in COVID-19. CDR3 length: 16 amino acids. Germline V CDR1 and CDR2: MDHEN, SYDVKM. V lost 5 bases to trimming and J lost 6 bases; unmatched junction nucleotides: 12. Sequencing was performed with immunoSEQ multiplex PCR; in TCRdb, only in-frame clones are kept and a portion is missing. The sample has roughly 140,000 clones; approximately 90% are singletons. The chain is built from TRBV28 and TRBJ1-5, with 8 bases identical to TRBD1. The specimen sequenced was peripheral blood. The sequence was obtained from a woman older than 75 with acute or convalescent COVID-19. The CDR3 sequence: CASSHSRQGTRQPQHF. CDR3 sequence (DNA): TGTGCCAGCAGTCACTCCCGACAGGGGACGCGTCAGCCCCAGCATTTT.